The 8 T cell receptor beta chains in this list originate from one sample, sequenced in a study of shared clonotypes between healthy human individuals. TCRdb's table, derived via immunoSEQ multiplex PCR, lists solely in-frame clones and lacks some. The sample has about 1 million clones, roughly 80% seen once; the top ten hold less than 1.5%. Input material: memory CD4+ T cells sorted from blood. As to subset: CD45RA-negative fraction. These receptors all stem from a man aged 18 to 29 in good health.

This chain joins TRBV2 and TRBJ1-4; D gene unclear. The CDR3 is 16 residues long. Trimming pared 5 bases from V and 0 bases from J, leaving 13 bases between. CDR1 and CDR2 (germline): SNHLY, FYNNEI. The CDR3 nucleotides are TGTGCCAGCAGTCAGAGACGGGAGGCAACTAATGAAAAACTGTTTTTT. Translation: CASSQRREATNEKLFF.

The V gene is TRBV7-2, the J gene TRBJ2-3, with 9 nucleotides matching TRBD2. The V segment lost 6 bases and the J segment 4 bases; nucleotides outside the gene matches: 5. Germline CDR1 reads SGHTA; CDR2 reads FQGNSA. The CDR3 sequence is 14 residues long. The CDR3 bases are TGTGCCAGCAGGCCGGGACTAGCTCCAGATACGCAGTATTTT. Its protein product is CASRPGLAPDTQYF. The full variable domain, completed using reference TRBV7-2 and TRBJ2-3, is GAGVSQSPSNKVTEKGKDVELRCDPISGHTALYWYRQSLGQGLEFLIYFQGNSAPDKSGLPSDRFSAERTGGSVSTLTIQRTQQEDSAVYLCASRPGLAPDTQYFGPGTRLTVL.

V and J are TRBV30 and TRBJ1-6; D possibly corresponds to TRBD1 (5 bases). V was shortened by 2 bases and J by 9 bases, with 14 bases between the two germline ends. The germline V gene has CDR1 GTSNPN and CDR2 SVGIG (reference sequence). The CDR3 loop spans 14 amino acids. CDR3 region: CAWSPDITASPLHF. CDR3 DNA sequence: TGTGCCTGGAGTCCGGACATAACAGCTTCACCCCTCCACTTT. The full variable domain, rest sourced from reference TRBV30 and TRBJ1-6, is SQTIHQWPATLVQPVGSPLSLECTVEGTSNPNLYWYRQAAGRGLQLLFYSVGIGQISSEVPQNLSASRPQDRQFILSSKKLLLSDSGFYLCAWSPDITASPLHFGNGTRLTVT.

The chain couples TRBV11-2 to TRBJ1-2; TRBD1 matches 9 bases. Looked up from germline, CDR1 is SGHAT and CDR2 is FQNNGV. V was pared by 4 bases and J by 4 bases, with 7 bases of the junction left unmatched. This CDR3 region has 15 residues. Here the CDR3 reads CASSSLEGQGYGYTF. The CDR3, as DNA: TGTGCCAGCAGCTCCCTGGAGGGACAGGGCTATGGCTACACCTTC.

To note about this clone: Distinct nucleotide sequences in the sample also encode this CDR3. The chain links TRBV7-9 to TRBJ2-7, with D perhaps TRBD2 (6 bases). This CDR3 is built from 13 residues. Germline values: CDR1 SEHNR, CDR2 FQNEAQ (reference sequence). V was trimmed by 5 bases and J by 4 bases, leaving 12 bases between them. For the CDR3, the DNA is TGTGCCAGCAGCCGTCGTGCGGGGTACGAGCAGTACTTC. Translated: CASSRRAGYEQYF.

This chain links TRBV6-1 with TRBJ1-4; no firm D call. Germline V gives CDR1 MNHNS, CDR2 SASEGT. This CDR3 has 15 amino acids. Trimming removed 5 bases at V and 3 bases at J, with 13 bases between. Here the CDR3 DNA reads TGTGCCAGCAGTAGGGCGTCAACACCTAATGAAAAACTGTTTTTT. It encodes CASSRASTPNEKLFF.

This chain uses TRBV29-1 with TRBJ2-7; the D gene is possibly TRBD2 (5 bases). Trimming left V 0 bases short and J 6 bases short, with 9 bases between. Per germline, CDR1 SQVTM and CDR2 ANQGSEA. The CDR3 runs 12 residues. The CDR3 DNA reads as TGCAGCGTTGAAGAACTAGGGTCCGAGCAGTACTTC. Amino acid sequence: CSVEELGSEQYF.

This sequence joins TRBV6-1 and TRBJ2-5; the D call may be TRBD1 or TRBD2 (6 bases each). V was cut by 4 bases and J by 5 bases, with 14 bases left in between. This CDR3 is 14 amino acids long. From germline, CDR1 is MNHNS and CDR2 SASEGT. The CDR3 spells CASSGTVGGETQYF. CDR3 in DNA: TGTGCCAGCAGTGGGACAGTAGGGGGGGAGACCCAGTACTTC.